This TCR beta chain was sequenced in a study of cytomegalovirus exposure and HLA in healthy donors. Healthy bone marrow donors formed the donor group. The PCR employed 60 Vbeta primers together with 13 Jbeta primers. Here immunoSEQ multiplex PCR was the method, and the copy in TCRdb shows in-frame clones only, minus some. Found here are about 160,000 clones, 60% to 85% of them singletons; the top ten hold 13%. Regarding the study as a whole: Excluded were some V segments that proved indistinguishable, including TRBV6-2 and TRBV6-3. A prior analysis recorded that most TCR beta V segments were productive about 87% or about 30% of the time.

This CDR3 spans 18 amino acids. V shed 8 bases and J shed 6 bases, with 26 bases lying between them. The V gene's germline CDR1 is MNHEY and CDR2 SMNVEV (reference sequence). This clone came up a few times. Antigen specificity is unknown. The source is a man aged 35 to 55 in good health and CMV-seropositive. This chain connects TRBV27 to TRBJ1-6, with D possibly being TRBD1 (6 bases). The sample comprised PBMCs. This chain's CDR3 is CASRHRVYRDMSNSPLHF. Here the CDR3 DNA reads TGTGCCAGCCGCCACAGGGTTTATCGGGATATGAGTAATTCACCCCTCCACTTT.